The clone carrying this T cell receptor beta chain was recorded only once. Its cognate antigen is unknown. The CDR3 extends over 12 amino acids. Germline lookup yields CDR1 SEHNR and CDR2 FQNEAQ (reference sequence). Trimming left V 5 bases short and J 10 bases short, with 12 bases between. Nashville, Tennessee was home to all donors, each a Caucasian adult. This specimen comes from a study of shared clonotypes between healthy human individuals. Study-level information: The study used three CD4 naive, three CD4 memory, two CD8 naive and one CD8 memory plate per donor.

Measured with immunoSEQ multiplex PCR; TCRdb has only the in-frame clones, and not every one. Here the sample spans some 630,000 clones, around 72% being singletons. Study-wide results and caveats: Around 5.3% of naive CD4 clonotypes were shared across a handful of donors. What limited the represented genetic and exposure-history diversity was the small number of donors.

The chain recombines TRBV7-9 with TRBJ2-1; unclear D gene. The clonotype comes from a woman in her twenties or thirties in good health. Specimen: memory CD4+ T cells sorted from blood. Subset specified: CD45RA-negative fraction. The CDR3 loop is CASSLSRGEQFF. The CDR3 nucleotides are TGTGCCAGCAGCCTCAGCCGCGGCGAGCAGTTCTTC. The whole variable domain, remainder taken from reference TRBV7-9 and TRBJ2-1, is DTGVSQNPRHKITKRGQNVTFRCDPISEHNRLYWYRQTLGQGPEFLTYFQNEAQLEKSRLLSDRFSAERPKGSFSTLEIQRTEQGDSAMYLCASSLSRGEQFFGPGTRLTVL.